The 28 T cell receptor beta chains given below trace back to one sample, sequenced in a study of CXCR3-negative and CXCR3-positive naive CD8 T cells. Carrying UMI labels, the TRB cDNA libraries were prepared through 5' RACE. TCRdb reprocessed the 5' RACE reads and keeps a single row for each CDR3 protein, giving no DNA. The table lists roughly 100,000 distinct CDR3 sequences. The specimen sequenced was naive CXCR3- CD8+ T cells from blood. Subset here: CD45RO-CCR7+CD27+CD95- naive CD8+ T cells lacking CXCR3 (TNR3-). Every receptor here comes from a human donor in good health. Some clones in this sample may be carry-over from other donors' samples.

V is TRBV19 and J is TRBJ1-1; TCRdb indicates TRBD1, and absent DNA this call remains unverified. CDR3 length: 13 residues. Germline CDR1 and CDR2: LNHDA and SQIVND (reference sequence). The CDR3 loop reads CASGIGDTYEAFF.

The V and J genes are TRBV29-1 and TRBJ1-1. Germline CDR1 reads SQVTM; CDR2 reads ANQGSEA. This CDR3 spans 14 amino acids. The CDR3 here is CSVEGIAELSEAFF.

The V gene is TRBV11-2, the J gene TRBJ2-3. Germline lookup yields CDR1 SGHAT and CDR2 FQNNGV. This CDR3 contains 13 residues. The CDR3 region is CASSLGWTDTQYF.

This chain joins TRBV5-1 and TRBJ1-1; TCRdb outputs TRBD1, but without DNA this stays unchecked. This CDR3 has 12 amino acids. Germline V gene data show CDR1 as SGHRS and CDR2 as YFSETQ. The CDR3: CASSLQGTEAFF. Combining the CDR3 with reference TRBV5-1 and TRBJ1-1 gives the whole variable domain KAGVTQTPRYLIKTRGQQVTLSCSPISGHRSVSWYQQTPGQGLQFLFEYFSETQRNKGNFPGRFSGRQFSNSRSEMNVSTLELGDSALYLCASSLQGTEAFFGQGTRLTVV.

The chain joins TRBV20-1 to TRBJ2-2; the TCRdb D gene call, TRBD2, has no DNA to confirm it. The CDR3 is made up of 15 amino acids. Germline assignment: CDR1 DFQATT and CDR2 SNEGSKA (reference sequence). CDR3 protein: CSARDFRGGTAELFF.

The chain employs TRBV4-1 and TRBJ2-1; TCRdb lists TRBD1, though no DNA is available to test this call. The CDR3 has 14 residues. The V gene's germline CDR1 is MGHRA and CDR2 YSYEKL. The CDR3 sequence is CASSNRGQYNEQFF.

The chain uses TRBV6-2 or TRBV6-3 and TRBJ2-7; TCRdb gives TRBD1 as the D gene, but with no DNA this cannot be confirmed. The V gene's germline CDR1 is MNHEY and CDR2 SVGEGT. The CDR3 runs 14 residues. CDR3: CTSSYSWDSYEQYF.

The chain carries TRBV6-2 or TRBV6-3 and TRBJ2-3; TCRdb lists TRBD2, though no DNA is available to test this call. Looked up from germline, CDR1 is MNHEY and CDR2 is SVGEGT. This CDR3 spans 16 amino acids. This chain's CDR3 is CASSYSSRAYEDTQYF.

The V and J genes are TRBV29-1 and TRBJ2-7; with no DNA, the TCRdb D assignment of TRBD1 cannot be verified. Germline V gene lookup returns CDR1 SQVTM and CDR2 ANQGSEA. The CDR3 loop spans 12 amino acids. CDR3 protein: CSVALGGTEQYF.

The genes are TRBV13 and TRBJ1-2; with no DNA, the TCRdb D assignment of TRBD1 cannot be verified. Germline CDR1 is PRHDT and CDR2 is FYEKMQ (reference sequence). The length of the CDR3 is 16 residues. The CDR3: CASSLAAPTGIYGYTF.

The gene calls are TRBV7-9 and TRBJ2-5; TCRdb reports TRBD2, a call that lacks DNA to check it against. The germline V gene has CDR1 SEHNR and CDR2 FQNEAQ (reference sequence). CDR3 length: 16 residues. The CDR3 here is CASSLDAVQGGETQYF.

The chain uses TRBV27 and TRBJ2-3. CDR1 is MNHEY and CDR2 is SMNVEV in the germline V gene (reference sequence). The length of the CDR3 is 12 residues. The CDR3 spells CASSPYTDTQYF.

V gene TRBV4-1 combines with J gene TRBJ1-1; the TCRdb call, TRBD1, lacks DNA for checking. CDR1 and CDR2 from the germline V gene are MGHRA and YSYEKL. The CDR3 is 16 residues long. CDR3 sequence reads: CASSRNRDLENTEAFF.

The CDR3 reads CASSYGLEGSSPLHF. The chain links TRBV6-5 to TRBJ1-6. The germline V gene has CDR1 MNHEY and CDR2 SVGAGI. The CDR3 is made up of 15 amino acids.

V gene TRBV9 combines with J gene TRBJ2-1. Germline V gene lookup returns CDR1 SGDLS and CDR2 YYNGEE. The CDR3 has 15 amino acids. The CDR3 loop is CASSAWGSSYNEQFF.

This sequence joins TRBV19 and TRBJ1-1; the D call of TRBD1 rests on TCRdb alone, since no DNA is present to check it. This CDR3 has 14 amino acids. The germline CDR1 and CDR2 sequences are LNHDA and SQIVND (reference sequence). CDR3 sequence reads: CASSIGTVNTEAFF.

This rearrangement joins TRBV6-6 to TRBJ2-2; TCRdb designates TRBD1, a call that cannot be tested without DNA. The CDR3 extends over 16 amino acids. Germline V gene lookup returns CDR1 MNHNY and CDR2 SVGAGI (reference sequence). Here the CDR3 reads CASSYLGTLDTGELFF.

This sequence joins TRBV29-1 and TRBJ2-5. Germline lookup yields CDR1 SQVTM and CDR2 ANQGSEA. This CDR3 is built from 14 residues. CDR3 protein: CSVEGQANQETQYF.

V usage is TRBV29-1 and J usage is TRBJ2-7; TCRdb lists TRBD1, though no DNA is available to test this call. The germline V gene has CDR1 SQVTM and CDR2 ANQGSEA. CDR3 length: 12 residues. The CDR3 sequence: CSVEAEGYEQYF.

The chain recombines TRBV10-1 with TRBJ2-1. The CDR3 totals 13 residues. The germline V gene has CDR1 WNHNN and CDR2 SYGVQD (reference sequence). CDR3 sequence: CASSEDPYNEQFF.

V gene TRBV5-6 combines with J gene TRBJ1-5; TCRdb lists TRBD1, though no DNA is available to test this call. Germline loops: CDR1 SGHDT, CDR2 YYEEEE. This CDR3 has 13 amino acids. This CDR3 is CASSPGSLGPQHF.

The gene calls are TRBV6-5 and TRBJ1-1. CDR1 is MNHEY, CDR2 SVGAGI, per germline. The CDR3 has 13 residues. The CDR3 spells CASSAGGRTEAFF.

The chain uses TRBV7-9 and TRBJ2-5; the TRBD2 assignment by TCRdb is unverifiable without DNA. Germline CDR1 is SEHNR and CDR2 is FQNEAQ (reference sequence). The CDR3 spans 15 residues. CDR3: CASSPPGTIHESQYF.

The CDR3 here is CASSAGQGRETQYF. This sequence joins TRBV7-9 and TRBJ2-5; the TRBD1 assignment by TCRdb is unverifiable without DNA. This CDR3 contains 14 residues. Germline V gives CDR1 SEHNR, CDR2 FQNEAQ (reference sequence).

The rearrangement joins TRBV18 to TRBJ2-5; TCRdb's D call, TRBD1, is unchecked because there is no DNA. CDR3 size: 15 residues. The V gene's germline CDR1 is KGHSH and CDR2 LQKENI. The CDR3 loop is CASSRGQGPAETQYF.

The chain uses TRBV20-1 and TRBJ2-7; checking the TCRdb D call of TRBD1 is not possible without DNA. The CDR3 sequence is 13 residues long. Germline V gene data show CDR1 as DFQATT and CDR2 as SNEGSKA (reference sequence). CDR3 region: CSAPGGDSYEQYF.

The chain recombines TRBV7-2 with TRBJ2-1; with no DNA, the TCRdb D assignment of TRBD2 cannot be verified. Germline V CDR1 and CDR2: SGHTA, FQGNSA. The CDR3 contains 16 residues. The CDR3 loop reads CASTHPSGGASNEQFF. Combining the CDR3 with reference TRBV7-2 and TRBJ2-1 gives the whole variable domain GAGVSQSPSNKVTEKGKDVELRCDPISGHTALYWYRQSLGQGLEFLIYFQGNSAPDKSGLPSDRFSAERTGGSVSTLTIQRTQQEDSAVYLCASTHPSGGASNEQFFGPGTRLTVL.

The V call is TRBV5-1, the J call TRBJ2-1; TCRdb indicates TRBD2, and absent DNA this call remains unverified. The CDR3 totals 18 residues. The germline V gene has CDR1 SGHRS and CDR2 YFSETQ. CDR3 amino acids: CASSLGAVSFTPYNEQFF.